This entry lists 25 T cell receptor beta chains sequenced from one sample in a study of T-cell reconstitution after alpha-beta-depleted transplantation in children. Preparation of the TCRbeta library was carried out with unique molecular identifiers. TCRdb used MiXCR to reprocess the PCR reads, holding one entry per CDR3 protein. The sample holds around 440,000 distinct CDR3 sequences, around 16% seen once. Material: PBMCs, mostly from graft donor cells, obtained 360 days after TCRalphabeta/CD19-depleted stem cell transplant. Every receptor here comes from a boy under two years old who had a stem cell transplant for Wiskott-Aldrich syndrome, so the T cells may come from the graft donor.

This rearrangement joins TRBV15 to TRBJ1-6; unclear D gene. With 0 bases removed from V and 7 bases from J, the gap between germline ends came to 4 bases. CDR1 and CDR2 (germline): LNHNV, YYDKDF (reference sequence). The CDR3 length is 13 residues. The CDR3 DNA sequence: TGTGCCACCAGCAGAGATGGGAATTCACCCCTCCACTTT. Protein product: CATSRDGNSPLHF. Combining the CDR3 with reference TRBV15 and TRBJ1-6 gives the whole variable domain DAMVIQNPRYQVTQFGKPVTLSCSQTLNHNVMYWYQQKSSQAPKLLFHYYDKDFNNEADTPDNFQSRRPNTSFCFLDIRSPGLGDTAMYLCATSRDGNSPLHFGNGTRLTVT.

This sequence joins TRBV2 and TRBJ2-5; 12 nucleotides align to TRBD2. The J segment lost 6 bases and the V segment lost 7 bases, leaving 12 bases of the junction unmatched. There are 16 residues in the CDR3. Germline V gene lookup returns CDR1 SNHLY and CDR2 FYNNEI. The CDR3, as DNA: TGTGCCAGCACAACGCCTAGCGGGAGGGGCGAAAAGACCCAGTACTTC. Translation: CASTTPSGRGEKTQYF.

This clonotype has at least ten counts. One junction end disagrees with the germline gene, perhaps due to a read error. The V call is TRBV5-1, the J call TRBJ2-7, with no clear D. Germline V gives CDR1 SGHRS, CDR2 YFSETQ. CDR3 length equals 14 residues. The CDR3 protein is CASSLERGSYEQYF. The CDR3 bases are TGTGCCAGCAGCTTAGAGCGTGGCTCCTACGAGCAGTACTTC.

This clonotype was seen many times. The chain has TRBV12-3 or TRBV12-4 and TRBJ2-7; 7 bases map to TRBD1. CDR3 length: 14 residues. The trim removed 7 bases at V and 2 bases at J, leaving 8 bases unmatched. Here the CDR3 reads CASTPGQLTYEQYF. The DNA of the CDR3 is TGTGCCAGCACCCCGGGACAGCTAACCTACGAGCAGTACTTC.

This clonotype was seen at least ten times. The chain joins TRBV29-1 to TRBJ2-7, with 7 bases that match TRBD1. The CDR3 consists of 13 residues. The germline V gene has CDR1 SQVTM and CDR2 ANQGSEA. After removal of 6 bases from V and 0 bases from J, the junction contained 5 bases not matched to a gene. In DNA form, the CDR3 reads TGCAGCGTGAAGGGACAGTTCTCCTACGAGCAGTACTTC. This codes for CSVKGQFSYEQYF.

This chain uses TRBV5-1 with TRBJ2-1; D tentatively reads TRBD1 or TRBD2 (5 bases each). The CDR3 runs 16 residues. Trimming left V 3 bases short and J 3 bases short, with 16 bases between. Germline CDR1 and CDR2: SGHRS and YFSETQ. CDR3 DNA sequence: TGCGCCAGCAGCTCACTCCGGGGCATTTTCTACAATGAGCAGTTCTTC. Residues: CASSSLRGIFYNEQFF.

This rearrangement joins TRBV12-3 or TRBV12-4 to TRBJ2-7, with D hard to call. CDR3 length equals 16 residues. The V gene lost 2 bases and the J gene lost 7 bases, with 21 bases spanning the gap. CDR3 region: CASSLNPESPKGEQYF. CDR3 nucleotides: TGTGCCAGCAGTTTAAACCCGGAATCCCCAAAAGGAGAGCAGTACTTC.

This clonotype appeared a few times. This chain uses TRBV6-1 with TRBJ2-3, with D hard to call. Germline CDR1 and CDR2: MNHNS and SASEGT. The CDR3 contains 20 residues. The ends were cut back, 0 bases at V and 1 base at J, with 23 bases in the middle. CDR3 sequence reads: CASSEAKRHGPTLGTDTQYF. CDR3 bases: TGTGCCAGCAGTGAAGCGAAACGCCATGGACCTACTTTGGGCACAGATACGCAGTATTTT.

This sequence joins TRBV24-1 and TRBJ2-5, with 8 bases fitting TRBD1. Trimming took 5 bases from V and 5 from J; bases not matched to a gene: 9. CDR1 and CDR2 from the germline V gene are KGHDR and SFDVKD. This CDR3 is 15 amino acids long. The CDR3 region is CATSATRTGIETQYF. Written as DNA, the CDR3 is TGTGCCACCAGTGCTACAAGGACAGGGATCGAGACCCAGTACTTC.

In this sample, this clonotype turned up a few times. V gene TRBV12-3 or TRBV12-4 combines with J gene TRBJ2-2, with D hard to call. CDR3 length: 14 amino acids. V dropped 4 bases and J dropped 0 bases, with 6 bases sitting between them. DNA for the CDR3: TGTGCCAGCAGTTATGCAGCGAACACCGGGGAGCTGTTTTTT. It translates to CASSYAANTGELFF.

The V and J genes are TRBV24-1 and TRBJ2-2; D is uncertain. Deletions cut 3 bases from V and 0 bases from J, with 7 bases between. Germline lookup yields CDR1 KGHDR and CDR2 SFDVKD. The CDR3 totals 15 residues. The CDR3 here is CATSDPAPNTGELFF. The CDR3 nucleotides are TGTGCCACCAGTGATCCAGCGCCGAACACCGGGGAGCTGTTTTTT.

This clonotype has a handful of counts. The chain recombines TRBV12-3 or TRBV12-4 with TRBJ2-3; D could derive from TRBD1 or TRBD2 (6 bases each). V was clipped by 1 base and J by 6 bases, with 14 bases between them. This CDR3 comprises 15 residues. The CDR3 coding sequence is TGTGCCAGCAGTTTAGTCTTCCGGGGGCACGATACGCAGTATTTT. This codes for CASSLVFRGHDTQYF.

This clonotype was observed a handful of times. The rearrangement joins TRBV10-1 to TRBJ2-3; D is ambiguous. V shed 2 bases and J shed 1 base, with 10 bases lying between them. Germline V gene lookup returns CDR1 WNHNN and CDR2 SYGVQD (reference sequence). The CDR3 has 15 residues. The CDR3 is CASSEANLRTDTQYF. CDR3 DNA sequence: TGCGCCAGCAGTGAGGCAAATCTTCGCACAGATACGCAGTATTTT.

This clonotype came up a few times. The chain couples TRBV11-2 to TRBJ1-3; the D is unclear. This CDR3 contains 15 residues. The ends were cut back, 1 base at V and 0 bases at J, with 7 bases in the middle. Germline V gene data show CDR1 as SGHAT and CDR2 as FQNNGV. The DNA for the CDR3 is TGTGCCAGCAGCTTAGTGGCGGGCTCTGGAAACACCATATATTTT. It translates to CASSLVAGSGNTIYF.

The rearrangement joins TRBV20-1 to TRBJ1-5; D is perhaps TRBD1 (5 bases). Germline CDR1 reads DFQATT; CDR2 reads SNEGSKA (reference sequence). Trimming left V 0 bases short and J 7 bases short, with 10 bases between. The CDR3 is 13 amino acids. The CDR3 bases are TGCAGTGCTAGAGATCGGAGGGGACAGCCCCAGCATTTT. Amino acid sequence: CSARDRRGQPQHF.

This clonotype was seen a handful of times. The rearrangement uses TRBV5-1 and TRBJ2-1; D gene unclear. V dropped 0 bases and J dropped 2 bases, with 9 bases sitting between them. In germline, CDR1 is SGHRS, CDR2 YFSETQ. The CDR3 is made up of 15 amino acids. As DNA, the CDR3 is TGCGCCAGCAGCTTGGCCATAAGGACCTACAATGAGCAGTTCTTC. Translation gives CASSLAIRTYNEQFF.

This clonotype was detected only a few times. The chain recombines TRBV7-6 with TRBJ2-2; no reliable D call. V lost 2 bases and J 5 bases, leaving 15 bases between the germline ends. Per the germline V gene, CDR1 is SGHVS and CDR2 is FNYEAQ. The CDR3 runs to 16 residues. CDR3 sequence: CASSLNLPSPTGELFF. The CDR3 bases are TGTGCCAGCAGCTTAAATCTCCCTAGTCCAACCGGGGAGCTGTTTTTT.

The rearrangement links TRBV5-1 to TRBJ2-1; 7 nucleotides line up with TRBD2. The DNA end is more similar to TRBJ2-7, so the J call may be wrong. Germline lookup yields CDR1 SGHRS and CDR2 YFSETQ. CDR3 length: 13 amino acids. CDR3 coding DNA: TGCGCCAGCAGCTTGGGGGACTACAATGAGCAGTACTTC. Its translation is CASSLGDYNEQYF.

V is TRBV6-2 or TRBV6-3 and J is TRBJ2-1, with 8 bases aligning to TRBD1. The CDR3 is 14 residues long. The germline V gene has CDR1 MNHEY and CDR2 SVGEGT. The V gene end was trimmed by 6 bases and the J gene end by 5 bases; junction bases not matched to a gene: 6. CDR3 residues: CASRARTGNNEQFF. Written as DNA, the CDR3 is TGTGCCAGCAGGGCCCGGACAGGGAACAATGAGCAGTTCTTC.

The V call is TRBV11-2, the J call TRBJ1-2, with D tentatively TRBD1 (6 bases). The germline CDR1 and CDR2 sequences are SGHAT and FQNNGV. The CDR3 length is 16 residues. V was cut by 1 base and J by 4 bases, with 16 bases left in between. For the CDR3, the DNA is TGTGCCAGCAGCTTAGGTCGCGGGGGGCGGTTCTATGGCTACACCTTC. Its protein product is CASSLGRGGRFYGYTF.

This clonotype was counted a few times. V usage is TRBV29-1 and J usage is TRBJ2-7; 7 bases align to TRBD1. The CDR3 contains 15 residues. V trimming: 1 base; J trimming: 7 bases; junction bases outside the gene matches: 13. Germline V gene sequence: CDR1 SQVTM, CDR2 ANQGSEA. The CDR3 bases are TGCAGCGTTGAAGGCACCGGGACAGACACAGGGGAGCAGTACTTC. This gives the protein CSVEGTGTDTGEQYF.

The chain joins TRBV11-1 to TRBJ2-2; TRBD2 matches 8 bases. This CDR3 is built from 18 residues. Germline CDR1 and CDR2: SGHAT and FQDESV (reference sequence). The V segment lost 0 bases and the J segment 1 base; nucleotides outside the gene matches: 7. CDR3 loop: CASSLALLAGLNTGELFF. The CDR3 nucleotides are TGTGCCAGCAGCTTAGCGCTGCTAGCGGGTTTGAACACCGGGGAGCTGTTTTTT.

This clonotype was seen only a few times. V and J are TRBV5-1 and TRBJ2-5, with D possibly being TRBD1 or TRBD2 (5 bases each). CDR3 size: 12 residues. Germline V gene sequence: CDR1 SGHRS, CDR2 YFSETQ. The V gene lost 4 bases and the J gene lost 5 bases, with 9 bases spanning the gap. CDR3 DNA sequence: TGCGCCAGCAGCCGGGACGATGAGACCCAGTACTTC. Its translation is CASSRDDETQYF.

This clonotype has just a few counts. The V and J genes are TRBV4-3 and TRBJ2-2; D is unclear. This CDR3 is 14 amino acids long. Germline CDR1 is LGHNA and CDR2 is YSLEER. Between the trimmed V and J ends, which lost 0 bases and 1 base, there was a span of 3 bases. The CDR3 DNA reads TGCGCCAGCAGCCAAGACTTGAACACCGGGGAGCTGTTTTTT. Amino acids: CASSQDLNTGELFF.

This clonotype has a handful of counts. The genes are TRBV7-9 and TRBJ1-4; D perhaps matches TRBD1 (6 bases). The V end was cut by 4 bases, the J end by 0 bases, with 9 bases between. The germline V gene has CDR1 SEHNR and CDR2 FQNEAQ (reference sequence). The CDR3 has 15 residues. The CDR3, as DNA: TGTGCCAGCAGCTCCAGGGGTGCAACTAATGAAAAACTGTTTTTT. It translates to CASSSRGATNEKLFF.